Shown below are 22 T cell receptor beta chains from a single sample sequenced in a study of tumor-infiltrating lymphocytes in primary liver carcinoma. Using a constant-region primer together with ProtoScript II reverse transcriptase, TCR beta cDNA was made from roughly 540 ng of total RNA. Three nested multiplex PCR rounds of slightly modified ARM-PCR generated TCR beta libraries. TRBV1-TRBV30 forward primers paired with a C-beta reverse primer were used in the first two PCR rounds, which ran roughly 10 cycles each. One entry per CDR3 protein, called by TCRdb with MiXCR from the multiplex PCR reads. The sample shows 150,000 to 200,000 distinct CDR3 sequences, about 60% of them seen only once. The study extracted blood RNA from unsorted whole blood and also extracted germline DNA. Sequenced input: peripheral blood. These receptors were taken from a middle-aged man with primary liver carcinoma and hepatitis B virus infection.

The chain uses TRBV6-1 and TRBJ2-7; D may be TRBD2 (6 bases). Germline V gives CDR1 MNHNS, CDR2 SASEGT. The CDR3 totals 15 residues. Trimming took 9 bases from V and 0 from J, leaving 18 bases between them. The CDR3: CARSPSSEYSYEQYF. CDR3 sequence (DNA): TGTGCCAGGAGCCCGTCTAGCGAATACTCCTACGAGCAGTACTTC.

This clonotype was seen only once. The junction and the germline gene differ at one end; a read error may be behind it. The chain links TRBV11-2 to TRBJ2-1; D perhaps matches TRBD1 (8 bases). In germline, CDR1 is SGHAT, CDR2 FQNNGV. This CDR3 comprises 17 residues. The CDR3 protein is CASSLLTGGRAGREQFF. The CDR3, as DNA: TGCGCCAGCAGCCTCCTAACAGGGGGGAGGGCCGGCCGTGAGCAGTTCTTC.

As to this clonotype: The junction departs from the called germline gene at one end, perhaps through a read error. V usage is TRBV29-1 and J usage is TRBJ1-4; TRBD1 matches at 8 bases. The germline gives CDR1 SQVTM, CDR2 ANQGSEA. This CDR3 is 14 amino acids long. The CDR3 is CSAEDDRGGEKLFF. In nucleotides, the CDR3 is TGCAGCGCTGAAGACGACAGGGGTGGGGAAAAACTTTTTTTT.

A remark on this clonotype: Possible read error: a much larger clone is one base away. The genes are TRBV29-1 and TRBJ1-1, with D perhaps TRBD1 (6 bases). The CDR3 sequence is 13 residues long. The germline gives CDR1 SQVTM, CDR2 ANQGSEA. As DNA, the CDR3 is TGCAGCGTTGGGGACACTTTGAACGCTGAAGCTTTCTTT. It encodes CSVGDTLNAEAFF.

This chain connects TRBV29-1 to TRBJ1-1; 8 nucleotides align to TRBD1. With 6 bases clipped from V and 4 bases from J, the junction kept 7 bases outside the gene matches. CDR1 is SQVTM and CDR2 is ANQGSEA in the germline V gene. The CDR3 contains 13 residues. The CDR3 DNA reads TGCAGCGTGGGACAGGTGATGAGCACTGAAGCTTTCTTT. It is translated as CSVGQVMSTEAFF. Based on the CDR3 plus reference TRBV29-1 and TRBJ1-1, the full variable domain is SAVISQKPSRDICQRGTSLTIQCQVDSQVTMMFWYRQQPGQSLTLIATANQGSEATYESGFVIDKFPISRPNLTFSTLTVSNMSPEDSSIYLCSVGQVMSTEAFFGQGTRLTVV.

Comments on this clonotype: A much larger clone lies one base from this, so it may be a read error. V is TRBV5-1 and J is TRBJ2-1; TRBD2 agrees at 12 bases. CDR1 and CDR2 (germline): SGHRS, YFSETQ. This CDR3 contains 15 residues. CDR3: CTSSETSGSVYEQFF. Here the CDR3 DNA reads TGCACCAGCAGCGAGACTAGCGGGAGTGTGTATGAGCAGTTCTTC.

V is TRBV5-6 and J is TRBJ1-1; D remains unclear. CDR1 is SGHDT and CDR2 is YYEEEE in the germline V gene. This CDR3 region has 16 residues. Between the trimmed V and J ends, which lost 3 bases and 1 base, there was a span of 16 bases. CDR3 DNA: TGTGCCAGCAGCTCGCCGTCTTGGCCGGAGAACACTGAAGCTTTCTTT. It encodes CASSSPSWPENTEAFF.

As to this clonotype: Sequence at one end of the junction differs from germline and may be a read error. The rearrangement uses TRBV11-2 and TRBJ2-7; 11 bases agree with TRBD2. The CDR3 has 17 residues. In germline, CDR1 is SGHAT, CDR2 FQNNGV. CDR3: CASGLDLTSGDTHEQYF. The CDR3 DNA reads as TGTGCCAGCGGCTTAGATCTGACTAGCGGGGACACCCACGAGCAGTACTTC.

This chain uses TRBV29-1 with TRBJ2-6; D is perhaps TRBD2 (5 bases). In germline, CDR1 is SQVTM, CDR2 ANQGSEA. V was pared by 7 bases and J by 1 base, with 11 bases between. The CDR3 length is 14 residues. The CDR3 loop is CSGERQSGANVLTF. For the CDR3, the DNA is TGCAGCGGGGAGAGGCAGTCTGGGGCCAACGTCCTGACTTTC.

On this clonotype: At one end the junction does not follow the germline gene, possibly because of a read error. This chain links TRBV11-2 with TRBJ2-7; D unclear. Germline CDR1 reads SGHAT; CDR2 reads FQNNGV. This CDR3 comprises 14 residues. This chain's CDR3 is CANSPGLYSYEQYF. CDR3 nucleotides: TGTGCCAACAGCCCCGGCCTATACTCCTACGAGCAGTACTTC.

This sequence joins TRBV6-5 and TRBJ2-5, with D perhaps assigned TRBD1 or TRBD2 (5 bases each). Looked up from germline, CDR1 is MNHEY and CDR2 is SVGAGI. The V end was cut by 0 bases, the J end by 7 bases, with 12 bases between. This CDR3 spans 14 amino acids. CDR3 sequence: CASSYSGQGVTQYF. CDR3 DNA sequence: TGTGCCAGCAGTTACTCTGGGCAGGGAGTGACCCAGTACTTC.

A remark on this clonotype: One junction end disagrees with the germline gene, perhaps due to a read error. This chain joins TRBV4-2 and TRBJ2-7, with 9 bases matching TRBD2. The V gene's germline CDR1 is LGHNA and CDR2 YNFKEQ. This CDR3 region has 16 residues. The CDR3 nucleotides read TGTGCCAGCAGCCAAGTCGTCACTAGCGGGTCATACGAGCAGTATTTC. Encoded protein: CASSQVVTSGSYEQYF.

J is TRBJ2-4 and V is TRBV10-2; D possibly corresponds to TRBD2 (5 bases). Trimming stripped 0 bases from V and 5 bases from J, with 11 bases between. This CDR3 has 15 amino acids. The germline gives CDR1 WSHSY, CDR2 SAAADI. CDR3 loop: CASSESVGIENIQYF. DNA for the CDR3: TGCGCCAGCAGTGAGTCAGTCGGGATCGAAAACATTCAGTACTTC.

The V gene is TRBV29-1, the J gene TRBJ1-1; a possible D gene is TRBD1 (5 bases). Trimming removed 7 bases from V and 1 base from J, with 13 bases in between. CDR1 and CDR2 (germline): SQVTM, ANQGSEA. The CDR3 consists of 13 residues. The CDR3 sequence: CSARRQQNTEAFF. In DNA, the CDR3 is TGCAGCGCGCGGAGACAGCAGAACACTGAAGCTTTCTTT. The whole variable domain, filled in from reference TRBV29-1 and TRBJ1-1, reads SAVISQKPSRDICQRGTSLTIQCQVDSQVTMMFWYRQQPGQSLTLIATANQGSEATYESGFVIDKFPISRPNLTFSTLTVSNMSPEDSSIYLCSARRQQNTEAFFGQGTRLTVV.

Worth noting for this clonotype: Its ends do not fully match the called genes, so a read error is possible. The chain joins TRBV6-1 to TRBJ2-1, with no clear D. Germline V gene sequence: CDR1 MNHNS, CDR2 SASEGT. The CDR3 loop spans 9 amino acids. In nucleotides, the CDR3 is TGTGCCAGCGGTGGCATGACCACCTTC. The encoded protein is CASGGMTTF.

As to this clonotype: The CDR3 does not close with the conserved phenylalanine or tryptophan, likely indicating a read error. This sequence joins TRBV29-1 and TRBJ2-7, with a weak D call TRBD2 (6 bases). V was clipped by 5 bases and J by 2 bases, with 10 bases between them. This CDR3 contains 12 residues. Per the germline V gene, CDR1 is SQVTM and CDR2 is ANQGSEA. The CDR3 bases are TGCAGCGTTACGGGAGACCCCTACGAGCAGTACTTG. It specifies CSVTGDPYEQYL.

This clonotype showed up many times. V and J are TRBV29-1 and TRBJ1-2; 11 bases line up with TRBD1. Trimming removed 8 bases from V and 4 bases from J; junction bases left unmatched: 3. Per germline, CDR1 SQVTM and CDR2 ANQGSEA. The CDR3 consists of 12 residues. CDR3 amino acids: CSMGQGGYGYTF. The CDR3 DNA sequence: TGCAGCATGGGACAGGGGGGCTATGGCTACACCTTC. Combining the CDR3 with reference TRBV29-1 and TRBJ1-2 gives the whole variable domain SAVISQKPSRDICQRGTSLTIQCQVDSQVTMMFWYRQQPGQSLTLIATANQGSEATYESGFVIDKFPISRPNLTFSTLTVSNMSPEDSSIYLCSMGQGGYGYTFGSGTRLTVV.

This clonotype appeared once. This chain connects TRBV12-3 or TRBV12-4 to TRBJ2-5, with D perhaps TRBD1 (6 bases). V lost 8 bases and J 7 bases, leaving 17 bases between the germline ends. This CDR3 comprises 13 residues. The CDR3 DNA follows: TGTGCCAGCGGACAGTCTCGTCGATGGACCCAGTACTTC. This sequence encodes CASGQSRRWTQYF.

J is TRBJ2-1 and V is TRBV12-5; TRBD2 aligns across 11 bases. Trimming at V came to 4 bases and at J to 10 bases, leaving 9 bases not matched to a gene. Germline V CDR1 and CDR2: LGHNT, FRNRAP. This CDR3 comprises 15 residues. The DNA of the CDR3 is TGTGCTAGTGGTTCGGGACTAGCGGAGCATGGGGAGCAGTTCTTC. This gives the protein CASGSGLAEHGEQFF.

The V and J genes are TRBV6-5 and TRBJ2-7, with 14 bases identical to TRBD2. CDR3 size: 17 residues. The germline V gene encodes CDR1 MNHEY and CDR2 SVGAGI. The junction had 13 bases not matched to a gene; V was cut back by 6 bases and J by 6 bases. CDR3 loop: CASSRGLAGVGWLEQYF. DNA for the CDR3: TGTGCCAGCAGCAGGGGACTAGCGGGAGTAGGATGGCTCGAGCAGTACTTC.

This clonotype was found a few times. The chain is built from TRBV6-1 and TRBJ1-2; D is perhaps TRBD1 (6 bases). This CDR3 has 14 residues. CDR1 and CDR2 (germline): MNHNS, SASEGT. The ends were cut back, 1 base at V and 6 bases at J, with 12 bases in the middle. The chain's CDR3 is CASSEGGQRDGYTF. The CDR3 nucleotides read TGTGCCAGCAGTGAAGGGGGGCAAAGGGATGGCTACACCTTC.

The rearrangement links TRBV14 to TRBJ1-2; D is undetermined. The ends were cut back, 0 bases at V and 8 bases at J, with 10 bases in the middle. The CDR3 contains 13 residues. The germline V gene encodes CDR1 SGHDN and CDR2 FVKESK. The CDR3 bases are TGTGCCAGCAGCCAAGACGGGCATTGGGGCTACACCTTC. Amino acids: CASSQDGHWGYTF.